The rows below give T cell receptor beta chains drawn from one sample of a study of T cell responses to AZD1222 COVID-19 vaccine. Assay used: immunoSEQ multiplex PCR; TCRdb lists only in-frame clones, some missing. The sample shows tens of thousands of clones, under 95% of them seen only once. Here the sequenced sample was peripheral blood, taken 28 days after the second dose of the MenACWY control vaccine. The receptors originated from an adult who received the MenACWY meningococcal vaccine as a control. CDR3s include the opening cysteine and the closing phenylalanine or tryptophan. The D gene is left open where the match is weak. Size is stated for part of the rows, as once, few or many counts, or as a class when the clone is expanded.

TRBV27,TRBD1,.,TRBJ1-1,CASSITGEANTEAFF,TGTGCCAGCAGTATCACAGGGGAAGCGAACACTGAAGCTTTCTTT
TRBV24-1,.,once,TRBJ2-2,CATSAWSGELFF,TGTGCCACCAGTGCATGGTCCGGGGAGCTGTTTTTT
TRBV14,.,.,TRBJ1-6,CASSPRGAVNSPLHF,TGTGCCAGCAGCCCCCGGGGGGCAGTTAATTCACCCCTCCACTTT
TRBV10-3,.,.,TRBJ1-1,CAISESGNTEAFF,TGTGCCATCAGTGAGTCGGGGAACACTGAAGCTTTCTTT
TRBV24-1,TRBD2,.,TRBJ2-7,CATSGVAGDEQYF,TGTGCCACCAGTGGGGTAGCGGGAGACGAGCAGTACTTC
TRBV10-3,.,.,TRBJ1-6,CAISVDIGGNSPLHF,TGTGCCATCAGCGTCGACATAGGGGGTAATTCACCCCTCCACTTT
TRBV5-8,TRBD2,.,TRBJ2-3,CASIRRTSNTQYF,TGTGCCAGCATCCGCAGGACTAGTAACACGCAGTATTTT
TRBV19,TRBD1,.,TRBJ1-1,CASSTNRGGSEAFF,TGTGCCAGTAGCACGAACAGGGGAGGAAGTGAAGCTTTCTTT
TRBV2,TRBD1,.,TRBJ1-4,CASRDRNEKLFF,TGTGCCAGTAGGGACAGGAATGAAAAACTGTTTTTT
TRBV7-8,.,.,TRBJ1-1,CASFRQDLVAEAFF,TGTGCCAGCTTCCGACAGGACCTTGTGGCTGAAGCTTTCTTT
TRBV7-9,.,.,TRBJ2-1,CASSLKGNEQFF,TGTGCCAGCAGCTTAAAGGGGAATGAGCAGTTCTTC
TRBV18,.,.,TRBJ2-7,CASSPGTNYEQYF,TGTGCCAGCTCACCCGGGACAAACTACGAGCAGTACTTC
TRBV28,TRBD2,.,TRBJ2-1,CASSAPSGPNNEQFF,TGTGCCAGCAGTGCCCCTAGCGGGCCGAACAATGAGCAGTTCTTC
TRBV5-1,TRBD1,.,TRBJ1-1,CASKQGANTEAFF,TGCGCCTCAAAACAGGGGGCGAACACTGAAGCTTTCTTT
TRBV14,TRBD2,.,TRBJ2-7,CASSAGTSGTNEQYF,TGTGCCAGCAGCGCCGGGACTAGCGGGACCAACGAGCAGTACTTC
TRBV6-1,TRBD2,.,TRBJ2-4,CASSDLAGGGDIQYF,TGTGCCAGCAGTGACCTAGCGGGAGGAGGGGACATTCAGTACTTC
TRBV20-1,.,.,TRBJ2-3,CSASIPPVDTQYF,TGCAGTGCTAGTATCCCCCCGGTAGATACGCAGTATTTT
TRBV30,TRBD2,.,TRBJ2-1,CAWRTSGRVHDEQFF,TGTGCCTGGAGGACTAGCGGGAGGGTTCATGATGAGCAGTTCTTC
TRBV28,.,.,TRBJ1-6,CASTPRRVSSYNSPLHF,TGTGCCAGCACCCCCCGGAGGGTGAGCTCCTATAATTCACCCCTCCACTTT
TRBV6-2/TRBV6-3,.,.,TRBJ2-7,CASSPTRGAYEQYF,TGTGCCAGCAGCCCCACTAGGGGGGCCTACGAGCAGTACTTC
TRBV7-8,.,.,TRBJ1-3,CATRPPLTSGNTIYF,TGTGCCACTCGACCCCCCCTTACCTCTGGAAACACCATATATTTT
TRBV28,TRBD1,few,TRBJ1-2,CASSLAGQGYGYTF,TGTGCCAGCAGTTTAGCGGGACAGGGTTATGGCTACACCTTC
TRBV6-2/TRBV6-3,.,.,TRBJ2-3,CASSRTRDTSSF,TGTGCCAGCAGTCGAACACGGGATACCTCGTCCTTT
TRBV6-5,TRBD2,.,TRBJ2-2,CASSWTSGATGELFF,TGTGCCAGCAGTTGGACTAGCGGGGCCACCGGGGAGCTGTTTTTT
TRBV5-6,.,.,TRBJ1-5,CASSLWGGNQPQHF,TGTGCCAGCAGCTTATGGGGGGGGAATCAGCCCCAGCATTTT
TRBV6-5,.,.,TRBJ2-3,CASSPYNTDTQYF,TGTGCCAGCAGTCCTTACAACACAGATACGCAGTATTTT
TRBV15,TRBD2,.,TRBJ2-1,CATSMGLAGVRPDEQFF,TGTGCCACCAGCATGGGACTAGCGGGAGTCCGACCGGATGAGCAGTTCTTC
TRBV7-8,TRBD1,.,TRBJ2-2,CASSLADRGRTGELFF,TGTGCCAGCAGCTTAGCGGACAGGGGAAGAACCGGGGAGCTGTTTTTT
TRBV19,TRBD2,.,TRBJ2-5,CASSRASGGGAQETQYF,TGTGCCAGTAGTAGGGCTAGCGGAGGAGGGGCACAAGAGACCCAGTACTTC
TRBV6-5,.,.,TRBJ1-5,CASSYSLGSNQPQHF,TGTGCCAGCAGTTACTCGTTAGGTAGCAATCAGCCCCAGCATTTT
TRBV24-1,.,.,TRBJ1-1,CATSEWGGTEAFF,TGTGCCACCAGTGAATGGGGTGGGACTGAAGCTTTCTTT
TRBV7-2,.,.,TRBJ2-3,CASSGGLGNLAGTDTQYF,TGTGCCAGCTCCGGAGGGCTTGGCAACCTGGCGGGGACAGATACGCAGTATTTT
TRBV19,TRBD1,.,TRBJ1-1,CASKTTGEGGAFF,TGTGCCAGTAAGACAACAGGGGAAGGGGGTGCTTTCTTT
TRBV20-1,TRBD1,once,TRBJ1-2,CSARTGDGYTF,TGCAGTGCTAGGACAGGGGACGGCTACACCTTC
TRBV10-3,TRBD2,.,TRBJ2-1,CAISRGTSGSANRGSGQFF,TGTGCCATCAGTCGGGGGACTAGCGGGAGCGCAAATCGGGGTTCTGGGCAGTTCTTC
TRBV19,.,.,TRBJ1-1,CASSAGTEAFF,TGTGCCAGTAGTGCGGGCACTGAAGCTTTCTTT
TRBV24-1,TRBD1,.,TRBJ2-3,CATSGGGPKADTQYF,TGTGCCACCAGTGGAGGGGGCCCCAAGGCGGATACGCAGTATTTT
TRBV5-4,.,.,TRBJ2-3,CASSGQNTDTQYF,TGTGCCAGCAGCGGACAGAACACAGATACGCAGTATTTT
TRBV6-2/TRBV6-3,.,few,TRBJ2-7,CASSYEEDYEQYF,TGTGCCAGCAGTTACGAGGAGGACTACGAGCAGTACTTC
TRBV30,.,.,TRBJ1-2,CAWSIFGTYYGYTF,TGTGCCTGGAGTATTTTTGGGACCTACTATGGCTACACCTTC
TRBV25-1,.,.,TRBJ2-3,CASSVRAPPNTQYF,TGTGCCAGCAGTGTCCGGGCCCCCCCAAATACGCAGTATTTT
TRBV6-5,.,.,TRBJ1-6,CASSFRDINSPLHF,TGTGCCAGCAGCTTCCGGGACATAAATTCACCCCTCCACTTT
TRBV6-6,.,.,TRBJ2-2,CASSYPAGELFF,TGTGCCAGCAGTTACCCAGCCGGGGAGCTGTTTTTT
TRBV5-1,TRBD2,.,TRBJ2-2,CASSLGIAGAGELFF,TGCGCCAGCAGCTTGGGTATAGCGGGAGCCGGGGAGCTGTTTTTT
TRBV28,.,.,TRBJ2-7,CASSSTGPEQYF,TGTGCCAGCAGTTCCACCGGACCGGAGCAGTACTTC
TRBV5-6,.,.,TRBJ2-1,CASSLDIGQGVWEFF,TGTGCCAGCAGCTTGGATATTGGGCAGGGTGTTTGGGAGTTCTTC
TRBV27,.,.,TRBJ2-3,CASKVDAHTDTQYF,TGTGCCAGCAAGGTCGACGCTCACACAGATACGCAGTATTTT
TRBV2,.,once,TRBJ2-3,CASSLEDLISTDTQYF,TGTGCCAGCAGCCTAGAGGACTTGATTAGCACAGATACGCAGTATTTT
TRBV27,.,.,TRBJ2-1,CASSFGSTDEQFF,TGTGCCAGCAGTTTCGGGAGCACGGATGAGCAGTTCTTC
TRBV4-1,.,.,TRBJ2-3,CASSQEEGAGTQYF,TGCGCCAGCAGCCAAGAGGAGGGAGCCGGTACGCAGTATTTT
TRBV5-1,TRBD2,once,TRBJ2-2,CASRPRLAGGPGTGELFF,TGCGCCAGCAGGCCTCGACTAGCGGGAGGGCCCGGAACCGGGGAGCTGTTTTTT
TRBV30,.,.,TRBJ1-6,CAWGDGGDSPLHF,TGTGCCTGGGGAGACGGGGGCGATTCACCCCTCCACTTT
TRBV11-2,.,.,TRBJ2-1,CASSLDFTYRRDNEQFF,TGTGCCAGCAGCTTAGATTTCACCTATAGGAGAGACAATGAGCAGTTCTTC
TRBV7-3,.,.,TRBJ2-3,CASSPPGVDTQYF,TGTGCCAGCAGCCCGCCAGGTGTAGATACGCAGTATTTT
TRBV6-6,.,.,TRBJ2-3,CASSHRRDTQYF,TGTGCCAGCAGTCACCGGCGAGATACGCAGTATTTT
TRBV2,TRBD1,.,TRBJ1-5,CASSSGGSNQPQHF,TGTGCCAGCAGCTCAGGGGGTAGCAATCAGCCCCAGCATTTT
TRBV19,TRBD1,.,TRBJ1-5,CASSQGQSSFEPQHF,TGTGCCAGTAGCCAGGGACAGTCATCCTTTGAGCCCCAGCATTTT
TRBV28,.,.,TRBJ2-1,CASSFHADPNEQFF,TGTGCCAGCAGTTTTCATGCAGATCCCAATGAGCAGTTCTTC
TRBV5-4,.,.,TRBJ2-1,CALSSPYNEQFF,TGTGCCTTATCAAGCCCGTACAATGAGCAGTTCTTC
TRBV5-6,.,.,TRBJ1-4,CASSLLGDEKLFF,TGTGCCAGCAGCTTGTTAGGGGATGAAAAACTGTTTTTT